The 32 T cell receptor beta chains in this list originate from one sample, sequenced in a study of cytomegalovirus exposure and HLA in healthy donors (dated by TCRdb to about 2017). Preparation of the library involved the immunoSEQ multiplex PCR assay. For the multiplex PCR, a mixture combining 60 forward primers for TCR Vbeta segments and 13 reverse primers for TCR Jbeta segments was used. This immuneACCESS table, as held by TCRdb, lists in-frame sequences with V and J called but not all clones. Of the missing ones, under half trace to an unresolved V gene in checked studies; the others have no known cause. Recorded for this sample are 120,000 or so clones; around 73% of them occurred a single time. The top ten clones comprise about 8.2% of the sample. The sequencing input was PBMCs. The receptors stem from a woman between 40 and 50 years old in good health and CMV-seropositive.

The CDR3 is CASSLRGQGSDEQYF. CDR3 in DNA: TGTGCCAGCAGCTTAAGAGGACAGGGTAGCGACGAGCAGTACTTC. V gene TRBV7-2 combines with J gene TRBJ2-7; TRBD1 agrees at 8 bases. V shed 2 bases, J shed 5 bases, and the junction held 8 bases outside the gene matches. Germline values: CDR1 SGHTA, CDR2 FQGNSA. This CDR3 contains 15 residues.

CDR3 region: CASGHRDTNEQFF. CDR3 sequence (DNA): TGTGCCAGCGGCCACCGGGACACCAATGAGCAGTTCTTC. The chain joins TRBV6-4 to TRBJ2-1; D perhaps matches TRBD1 (6 bases). The ends were cut back, 8 bases at V and 6 bases at J, with 14 bases in the middle. CDR1 and CDR2 from the germline V gene are MRHNA and SNTAGT. The CDR3 contains 13 residues.

This chain connects TRBV9 to TRBJ2-7; maybe TRBD1 (6 bases). The CDR3 extends over 15 amino acids. Trimming took 0 bases from V and 0 from J, leaving 10 bases between them. Germline V gene sequence: CDR1 SGDLS, CDR2 YYNGEE. Written as DNA, the CDR3 is TGTGCCAGCAGCGTAGAGTGGGACACCTCCTACGAGCAGTACTTC. Residues: CASSVEWDTSYEQYF.

V usage is TRBV7-2 and J usage is TRBJ1-5; 8 bases match TRBD1. In germline, CDR1 is SGHTA, CDR2 FQGNSA. V was pared by 5 bases and J by 2 bases, with 2 bases of the junction left unmatched. CDR3 length: 14 residues. The CDR3 region has the DNA TGTGCCAGCAGCCCGGACAGGGGCAATCAGCCCCAGCATTTT. It encodes CASSPDRGNQPQHF.

This clone was seen more than once but under ten times. The chain carries TRBV18 and TRBJ2-5; a weak D match, TRBD1 (5 bases). Per germline, CDR1 KGHSH and CDR2 LQKENI. V lost 3 bases and J lost 3, with 11 bases in between. The length of the CDR3 is 14 residues. CDR3 region: CASSPGRVEETQYF. Written as DNA, the CDR3 is TGTGCCAGCTCACCGGGCAGGGTGGAAGAGACCCAGTACTTC.

This clone was seen only once. The chain uses TRBV13 and TRBJ2-1, with TRBD2 identical over 9 bases. V gave up 5 bases and J gave up 9 bases; unmatched junction bases: 11. The V gene's germline CDR1 is PRHDT and CDR2 FYEKMQ (reference sequence). This CDR3 is built from 15 residues. This chain's CDR3 is CASSIPGLAHSEQFF. In DNA, the CDR3 is TGTGCCAGCAGCATCCCGGGACTAGCCCACAGTGAGCAGTTCTTC.

This clone was seen more than once but under ten times. The gene calls are TRBV6-6 and TRBJ2-2; 8 nucleotides match TRBD1. The V and J ends lost 6 bases and 7 bases, in that order; junction bases with no gene match: 13. The CDR3 runs to 16 residues. Germline V lookup: CDR1 MNHNY, CDR2 SVGAGI (reference sequence). This CDR3 reads CASSSRSGGAGGELFF. CDR3 bases: TGTGCCAGCAGCTCACGCTCAGGGGGCGCTGGCGGGGAGCTGTTTTTT.

This clone was seen more than once but under ten times. The chain links TRBV5-4 to TRBJ1-6; TRBD1 might be the D (6 bases). The CDR3 loop spans 16 amino acids. Germline V gives CDR1 SGHNT, CDR2 YYREEE (reference sequence). V lost 3 bases and J 9 bases, leaving 19 bases between the germline ends. As DNA, the CDR3 is TGTGCCAGCAGCTCGCAAACGACAGGCGATCTTTCACCCCTCCACTTT. As protein: CASSSQTTGDLSPLHF. The full variable domain, its missing parts supplied by reference TRBV5-4 and TRBJ1-6, is ETGVTQSPTHLIKTRGQQVTLRCSSQSGHNTVSWYQQALGQGPQFIFQYYREEENGRGNFPPRFSGLQFPNYSSELNVNALELDDSALYLCASSSQTTGDLSPLHFGNGTRLTVT.

This chain links TRBV5-1 with TRBJ1-4, with no clear D. Germline CDR1 reads SGHRS; CDR2 reads YFSETQ. V was clipped by 0 bases and J by 2 bases, with 5 bases between them. This CDR3 is built from 14 residues. The CDR3 DNA reads as TGCGCCAGCAGCTTGGGAGGGACTAATGAAAAACTGTTTTTT. Translation: CASSLGGTNEKLFF.

The chain uses TRBV6-5 and TRBJ2-7; 10 bases line up with TRBD1. V trimming: 6 bases; J trimming: 2 bases; junction bases outside the gene matches: 1. CDR1 is MNHEY and CDR2 is SVGAGI in the germline V gene. The CDR3 covers 13 residues. The CDR3 region is CASRGQGAYEQYF. CDR3 DNA sequence: TGTGCCAGCAGAGGACAGGGGGCCTACGAGCAGTACTTC.

The chain combines TRBV7-6 with TRBJ2-1; 11 nucleotides line up with TRBD2. The CDR3 is made up of 16 amino acids. Trimming removed 3 bases from V and 5 bases from J; junction bases left unmatched: 6. CDR1 is SGHVS and CDR2 is FNYEAQ in the germline V gene. The CDR3 DNA follows: TGTGCCAGCAGCTTCCGTAGCGGGGGGGCTAACAATGAGCAGTTCTTC. Protein: CASSFRSGGANNEQFF. Full variable domain (outside the CDR3, taken from reference TRBV7-6 and TRBJ2-1): GAGVSQSPRYKVTKRGQDVALRCDPISGHVSLYWYRQALGQGPEFLTYFNYEAQQDKSGLPNDRFSAERPEGSISTLTIQRTEQRDSAMYRCASSFRSGGANNEQFFGPGTRLTVL.

CDR3 sequence: CASSETPGQGGPYGGYTF. For the CDR3, the DNA is TGTGCCAGCAGTGAGACGCCGGGACAGGGGGGACCCTACGGTGGCTACACCTTC. The chain has TRBV2 and TRBJ1-2; 11 nucleotides agree with TRBD1. Trimming removed 3 bases from V and 7 bases from J; junction bases left unmatched: 16. The CDR3 is 18 amino acids. Germline CDR1 SNHLY, CDR2 FYNNEI.

This chain uses TRBV7-2 with TRBJ2-5; D remains ambiguous. Germline V gene data show CDR1 as SGHTA and CDR2 as FQGNSA. Trimming took off 3 bases at V and 4 bases at J, with 6 bases between the two ends. CDR3 length: 12 residues. CDR3 coding DNA: TGTGCCAGCAGCTTTGGCGGAGAGACCCAGTACTTC. It encodes CASSFGGETQYF.

The chain employs TRBV10-3 and TRBJ1-1, with TRBD1 identical over 8 bases. Germline values: CDR1 ENHRY, CDR2 SYGVKD. This CDR3 has 14 amino acids. V lost 2 bases to trimming and J lost 3 bases; unmatched junction nucleotides: 2. The CDR3 nucleotides read TGTGCCATCAGTGAGCGACAGGGGTACACTGAAGCTTTCTTT. Its translation is CAISERQGYTEAFF.

This clone was counted a single time. The rearrangement uses TRBV6-5 and TRBJ2-7; 10 positions match TRBD2. CDR1 MNHEY and CDR2 SVGAGI come from the germline V gene. V dropped 6 bases and J dropped 5; count of bases not matched to a gene: 7. CDR3 length: 14 residues. CDR3 in DNA: TGTGCCAGCAGCCCTGGGACTAGCGACCACGAGCAGTACTTC. Amino acid sequence: CASSPGTSDHEQYF.

The J gene is TRBJ1-1, the V gene TRBV9, with D possibly TRBD1 on 5 matching bases. The CDR3 covers 15 residues. The germline CDR1 and CDR2 sequences are SGDLS and YYNGEE. Deletions cut 4 bases from V and 1 base from J, with 14 bases between. The CDR3 reads CASSPLTGGNTEAFF. In DNA, the CDR3 is TGTGCCAGCAGCCCCCTGACGGGGGGGAACACTGAAGCTTTCTTT.

This clone was observed a few times. The V call is TRBV2, the J call TRBJ1-6; D remains ambiguous. CDR3 length: 13 residues. The ends were cut back, 5 bases at V and 5 bases at J, with 7 bases in the middle. In germline, CDR1 is SNHLY, CDR2 FYNNEI. CDR3 bases: TGTGCCAGCAGTCTAGATAATAATTCACCCCTCCACTTT. It is translated as CASSLDNNSPLHF.

The V call is TRBV5-1, the J call TRBJ1-1; D possibly corresponds to TRBD1 (5 bases). Per the germline V gene, CDR1 is SGHRS and CDR2 is YFSETQ. The V and J ends lost 3 bases and 1 base respectively, with 7 bases between them. The CDR3 loop spans 13 amino acids. The CDR3 sequence: CASSWGGNTEAFF. CDR3 nucleotides: TGCGCCAGCAGCTGGGGGGGGAACACTGAAGCTTTCTTT. Together with reference TRBV5-1 and TRBJ1-1, the CDR3 gives the full variable domain: KAGVTQTPRYLIKTRGQQVTLSCSPISGHRSVSWYQQTPGQGLQFLFEYFSETQRNKGNFPGRFSGRQFSNSRSEMNVSTLELGDSALYLCASSWGGNTEAFFGQGTRLTVV.

The gene calls are TRBV7-9 and TRBJ2-7; TRBD2 is a possible D gene (6 bases). The CDR3 length is 12 residues. V lost 5 bases, J lost 6 bases, and 11 bases lay in between. CDR1 is SEHNR, CDR2 FQNEAQ, per germline (reference sequence). This chain's CDR3 is CASSLQGGEQYF. In DNA, the CDR3 is TGTGCCAGCAGCCTCCAGGGAGGCGAGCAGTACTTC.

The CDR3 loop reads CASSDPDWVGDTQYF. DNA of the CDR3: TGTGCCAGCAGCGATCCGGACTGGGTCGGAGATACGCAGTATTTT. V and J are TRBV9 and TRBJ2-3; D possibly corresponds to TRBD2 (5 bases). Germline CDR1 reads SGDLS; CDR2 reads YYNGEE. V was trimmed by 3 bases and J by 5 bases, leaving 16 bases between them. This CDR3 has 15 residues.

This clone was recorded only once. The V call is TRBV11-3, the J call TRBJ2-2; perhaps TRBD2 as D (5 bases). V gave up 2 bases and J gave up 6 bases, with 19 bases separating them. The CDR3 is made up of 17 amino acids. In germline, CDR1 is SGHNT, CDR2 YENEEA. The CDR3: CASSLTRIRDRSGELFF. DNA for the CDR3: TGTGCCAGCAGCTTAACCCGGATACGGGATCGGTCCGGGGAGCTGTTTTTT.

This chain uses TRBV4-3 with TRBJ2-2; D might be TRBD2 (6 bases). CDR3 length: 16 residues. Germline CDR1 and CDR2: LGHNA and YSLEER. V shed 4 bases and J shed 0 bases, with 12 bases lying between them. The chain's CDR3 is CASSPQAGANTGELFF. DNA of the CDR3: TGCGCCAGCAGCCCTCAAGCGGGTGCGAACACCGGGGAGCTGTTTTTT.

The genes are TRBV29-1 and TRBJ2-1; 7 nucleotides match TRBD2. The V gene's germline CDR1 is SQVTM and CDR2 ANQGSEA. The CDR3 is made up of 16 amino acids. The J segment lost 0 bases and the V segment lost 7 bases, leaving 12 bases of the junction unmatched. The CDR3 sequence: CSAEWGGGDSYNEQFF. CDR3 coding DNA: TGCAGCGCCGAGTGGGGCGGGGGTGACTCCTACAATGAGCAGTTCTTC.

The rearrangement joins TRBV10-3 to TRBJ1-1; possibly TRBD1 for D (5 bases). CDR3 length equals 16 residues. Trimming removed 3 bases at V and 2 bases at J, with 16 bases between. The V gene's germline CDR1 is ENHRY and CDR2 SYGVKD. CDR3 sequence: CAISDRVRPLNTEAFF. CDR3 DNA sequence: TGTGCCATCAGTGACAGGGTTCGGCCCCTAAACACTGAAGCTTTCTTT.

The V call is TRBV11-2, the J call TRBJ2-7; D unresolved. CDR3 size: 13 residues. Trimming cost V 2 bases and J 2 bases, with 7 bases left between them. Germline V CDR1 and CDR2: SGHAT, FQNNGV. This chain's CDR3 is CASSLPQTYEQYF. The CDR3 bases are TGTGCCAGCAGCTTACCCCAAACCTACGAGCAGTACTTC.

This clone has more than one count but fewer than ten. The V gene is TRBV5-6, the J gene TRBJ2-1; no clear D. Germline assignment: CDR1 SGHDT and CDR2 YYEEEE. There are 14 residues in the CDR3. The V end was cut by 1 base, the J end by 8 bases, with 13 bases between. CDR3 region: CASSLFQESDEQFF. Written as DNA, the CDR3 is TGTGCCAGCAGCTTGTTCCAGGAAAGTGATGAGCAGTTCTTC.

In its sample, this clone was seen a few times. The chain couples TRBV6-5 to TRBJ1-2; 8 nucleotides match TRBD1. Trimming at V came to 6 bases and at J to 6 bases, leaving 6 bases not matched to a gene. This CDR3 is 13 amino acids long. From germline, CDR1 is MNHEY and CDR2 SVGAGI. The CDR3 region is CASRRTGKDGYTF. In nucleotides, the CDR3 is TGTGCCAGCAGGCGGACAGGGAAGGATGGCTACACCTTC.

This chain uses TRBV5-1 with TRBJ2-1; TRBD2 matches at 10 bases. Germline lookup yields CDR1 SGHRS and CDR2 YFSETQ. The ends lost 4 bases at V and 6 bases at J; junction bases unmatched: 7. This CDR3 has 15 residues. Here the CDR3 DNA reads TGCGCCAGCAGCCCTGTCCTAGCGGGGGTCAATGAGCAGTTCTTC. Amino acids: CASSPVLAGVNEQFF. Looking up the rest from reference TRBV5-1 and TRBJ2-1 gives the full variable domain: KAGVTQTPRYLIKTRGQQVTLSCSPISGHRSVSWYQQTPGQGLQFLFEYFSETQRNKGNFPGRFSGRQFSNSRSEMNVSTLELGDSALYLCASSPVLAGVNEQFFGPGTRLTVL.

This clone has a handful of counts. This rearrangement joins TRBV5-4 to TRBJ1-1; the D is unclear. This CDR3 contains 16 residues. Trimming removed 4 bases from V and 5 bases from J, with 21 bases in between. Germline-derived CDR1 and CDR2 are SGHNT and YYREEE (reference sequence). DNA of the CDR3: TGTGCCAGCAGCATCGACTACTCCTTGACGGGGACTGAAGCTTTCTTT. Translating gives CASSIDYSLTGTEAFF.

This chain links TRBV7-2 with TRBJ1-1; perhaps TRBD1 as D (6 bases). Germline CDR1 reads SGHTA; CDR2 reads FQGNSA. The V and J ends lost 4 bases and 1 base respectively, with 10 bases between them. The CDR3 spans 14 residues. The CDR3 nucleotides are TGTGCCAGCAGCTCACAACAGGGGAACACTGAAGCTTTCTTT. Its translation: CASSSQQGNTEAFF.

This clone was seen only a few times. This chain uses TRBV11-2 with TRBJ1-3; D remains unclear. Germline loops: CDR1 SGHAT, CDR2 FQNNGV. This CDR3 comprises 16 residues. Between the trimmed V and J ends, which lost 0 bases and 0 bases, there was a span of 9 bases. Here the CDR3 reads CASSLDPGSSGNTIYF. The CDR3 coding sequence is TGTGCCAGCAGCTTAGATCCGGGGAGCTCTGGAAACACCATATATTTT.

The gene calls are TRBV6-5 and TRBJ2-7, with 9 bases identical to TRBD2. The germline gives CDR1 MNHEY, CDR2 SVGAGI. V lost 4 bases, J lost 7 bases, and 14 bases stayed unmatched. The CDR3 covers 16 residues. The CDR3 spells CASSFSLAGGALEQYF. For the CDR3, the DNA is TGTGCCAGCAGTTTCAGCCTGGCGGGGGGGGCCTTGGAGCAGTACTTC.